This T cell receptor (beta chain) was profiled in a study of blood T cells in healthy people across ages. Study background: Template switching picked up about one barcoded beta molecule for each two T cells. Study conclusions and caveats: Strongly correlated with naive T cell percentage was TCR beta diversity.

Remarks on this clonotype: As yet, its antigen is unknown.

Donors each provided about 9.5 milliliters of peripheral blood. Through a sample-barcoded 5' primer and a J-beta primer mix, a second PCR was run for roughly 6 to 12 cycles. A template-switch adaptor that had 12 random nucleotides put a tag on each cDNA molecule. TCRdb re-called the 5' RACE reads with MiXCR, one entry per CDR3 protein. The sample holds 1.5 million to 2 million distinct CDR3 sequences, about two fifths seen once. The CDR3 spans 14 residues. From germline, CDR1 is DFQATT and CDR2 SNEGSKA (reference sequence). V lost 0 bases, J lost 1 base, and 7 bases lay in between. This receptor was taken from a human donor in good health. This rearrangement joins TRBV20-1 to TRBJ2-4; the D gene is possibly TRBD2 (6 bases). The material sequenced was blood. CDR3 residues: CSAREEGAKNIQYF. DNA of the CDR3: TGCAGTGCTAGAGAGGAGGGGGCCAAAAACATTCAGTACTTC.